One sample yielded the 17 T cell receptor beta chains listed below, sequenced in a study of blood T cell repertoires in COVID-19. The protocol was immunoSEQ multiplex PCR, while the TCRdb copy is restricted to in-frame clones and leaves out a portion. This table holds around 140,000 clones, around 86% found once. The sample taken for sequencing was peripheral blood. These receptors came from a human donor in a cohort sampled during active COVID-19.

The gene calls are TRBV7-3 and TRBJ2-7; 8 positions match TRBD2. The CDR3 has 16 amino acids. Germline-derived CDR1 and CDR2 are SGHTA and FQGTGA. The trim removed 4 bases at V and 1 base at J, leaving 9 bases unmatched. The CDR3 bases are TGTGCCAGCAGCTCCCAAGCGGGAGTGGAGTCCTACGAGCAGTACTTC. Its translation is CASSSQAGVESYEQYF.

V and J are TRBV10-2 and TRBJ2-7, with 12 bases matching TRBD2. With 9 bases clipped from V and 4 bases from J, the junction kept 13 bases outside the gene matches. The CDR3 is 16 residues long. Looked up from germline, CDR1 is WSHSY and CDR2 is SAAADI. The DNA of the CDR3 is TGCGCCAGACTAGCGGGAGGAATCTATCCCCTTTACGAGCAGTACTTC. Amino acid sequence: CARLAGGIYPLYEQYF.

J is TRBJ2-5 and V is TRBV19; D call uncertain. V dropped 0 bases and J dropped 7 bases, with 6 bases sitting between them. The CDR3 is 12 residues long. Germline CDR1 is LNHDA and CDR2 is SQIVND (reference sequence). CDR3 in amino acids: CASSIDWRTQYF. The CDR3 nucleotides are TGTGCCAGTAGTATAGATTGGAGGACCCAGTACTTC.

The chain combines TRBV6-6 with TRBJ2-7; 11 nucleotides line up with TRBD2. Germline loops: CDR1 MNHNY, CDR2 SVGAGI (reference sequence). With V trimmed by 5 bases and J by 0 bases, 3 bases remained unmatched. The CDR3 totals 15 residues. This CDR3 is CASSDLAGGSYEQYF. Written as DNA, the CDR3 is TGTGCCAGCAGTGATCTAGCGGGAGGCTCCTACGAGCAGTACTTC.

The rearrangement joins TRBV27 to TRBJ2-2; the match to TRBD1 covers 10 bases. This CDR3 is 18 amino acids long. J gave up 4 bases and V 1 base, and 9 bases lay outside the gene matches. CDR1 MNHEY and CDR2 SMNVEV come from the germline V gene (reference sequence). CDR3 DNA: TGTGCCAGCAGTTTATGGACAGGGGGGAATTTTGGCACCGGGGAGCTGTTTTTT. Encoded protein: CASSLWTGGNFGTGELFF.

The V call is TRBV7-3, the J call TRBJ2-3; no clear D. Trimming stripped 2 bases from V and 0 bases from J, with 3 bases between. The germline gives CDR1 SGHTA, CDR2 FQGTGA. CDR3 size: 13 residues. The CDR3 sequence: CASSLLSTDTQYF. CDR3 sequence (DNA): TGTGCCAGCAGCTTATTAAGCACAGATACGCAGTATTTT.

To note about this clone: One junction end does not reproduce the germline sequence, and a read error may be involved. The CDR3 region is CGSCRATYEQYF. The CDR3 region has the DNA TGCGGTTCCTGCAGGGCCACCTACGAGCAGTACTTC. The J gene is TRBJ2-7, the V gene TRBV28; D is possibly TRBD1 (5 bases). Germline V CDR1 and CDR2: MDHEN, SYDVKM. The CDR3 is 12 amino acids.

The chain's CDR3 is CASSAQGVSNQPQHF. CDR3 in DNA: TGTGCCAGCAGTGCTCAGGGGGTTAGCAATCAGCCCCAGCATTTT. The V call is TRBV2, the J call TRBJ1-5; 7 nucleotides agree with TRBD1. Trimming took 4 bases from V and 0 from J; bases not matched to a gene: 3. Germline V gene lookup returns CDR1 SNHLY and CDR2 FYNNEI. The CDR3 loop spans 15 amino acids.

This clone is a singleton in its sample. V and J are TRBV2 and TRBJ1-5; D gene unclear. CDR1 is SNHLY, CDR2 FYNNEI, per germline. The CDR3 consists of 15 residues. Trimming took 6 bases from V and 0 from J, leaving 12 bases between them. CDR3 protein: CASSDGQYSNQPQHF. The CDR3 nucleotides read TGTGCCAGCAGCGATGGCCAGTATAGCAATCAGCCCCAGCATTTT.

This clone occurred once. The DNA for the CDR3 is TGTGCCACCAGCAGAGGGGGGACTAGCGGGGCCTCTCAGTACTTC. This codes for CATSRGGTSGASQYF. The chain is built from TRBV15 and TRBJ2-7; 13 bases match TRBD2. The CDR3 totals 15 residues. Trimming cost V 1 base and J 10 bases; bases outside gene matches: 7. The germline V gene encodes CDR1 LNHNV and CDR2 YYDKDF (reference sequence).

The chain is built from TRBV3-1 (or the pseudogene TRBV3-2) and TRBJ2-7; 8 bases agree with TRBD1. Trimming took 4 bases from V and 2 from J; bases not matched to a gene: 10. CDR3 length equals 16 residues. Germline CDR1 LGHDT, CDR2 YNNKEL (reference sequence). Here the CDR3 reads CASSRPTRGPTYEQYF. The CDR3, as DNA: TGTGCCAGCAGCCGCCCAACCAGGGGGCCCACCTACGAGCAGTACTTC.

This chain connects TRBV29-1 to TRBJ2-3; D gene unclear. There are 13 residues in the CDR3. The V end lost 3 bases, the J end lost 2 bases, and 9 bases lay between the germline ends. In germline, CDR1 is SQVTM, CDR2 ANQGSEA. The CDR3 reads CSVDSSSTDTQYF. In DNA form, the CDR3 reads TGCAGCGTTGATAGCTCATCCACAGATACGCAGTATTTT.

The chain employs TRBV25-1 and TRBJ2-5; weak D call: TRBD1 (6 bases). Germline lookup yields CDR1 MGHDK and CDR2 SYGVNS. CDR3 size: 12 residues. V was trimmed by 6 bases and J by 5 bases, leaving 10 bases between them. CDR3 region: CASRWGRETQYF. CDR3 sequence (DNA): TGTGCCAGCAGGTGGGGGCGGGAGACCCAGTACTTC.

This clone occurred a few times. The chain carries TRBV28 and TRBJ2-1; TRBD2 might be the D (5 bases). The CDR3 is made up of 14 amino acids. The germline CDR1 and CDR2 sequences are MDHEN and SYDVKM. Trimming shortened V by 5 bases and J by 9 bases, and 17 bases separated the two germline ends. CDR3 amino acids: CASSPAGRWVEQFF. In DNA, the CDR3 is TGTGCCAGCAGTCCTGCGGGCAGGTGGGTTGAGCAGTTCTTC.

This sequence joins TRBV6-2 or TRBV6-3 and TRBJ2-7; tentative D call: TRBD1 (5 bases). Trimming removed 6 bases from V and 6 bases from J, with 12 bases in between. The V gene's germline CDR1 is MNHEY and CDR2 SVGEGT. The CDR3 is made up of 12 amino acids. The CDR3 DNA is TGTGCCAGCAGCTATAAGGGGTTCGAGCAGTACTTC. Protein: CASSYKGFEQYF.

The rearrangement links TRBV9 to TRBJ2-5, with no clear D. The CDR3 extends over 15 amino acids. Germline lookup yields CDR1 SGDLS and CDR2 YYNGEE. V was shortened by 4 bases and J by 1 base, with 14 bases between the two germline ends. Written as DNA, the CDR3 is TGTGCCAGCAGCCCCAGGTGGAAACCCCAAGAGACCCAGTACTTC. This encodes CASSPRWKPQETQYF. Together with reference TRBV9 and TRBJ2-5, the CDR3 gives the full variable domain: DSGVTQTPKHLITATGQRVTLRCSPRSGDLSVYWYQQSLDQGLQFLIQYYNGEERAKGNILERFSAQQFPDLHSELNLSSLELGDSALYFCASSPRWKPQETQYFGPGTRLLVL.

This clone has only a few counts. This chain links TRBV7-8 with TRBJ2-7; 9 bases are a match to TRBD2. V shed 1 base and J 2 bases; nucleotides not matched to a gene: 12. Germline V gives CDR1 SGHVS, CDR2 FQNEAQ. The CDR3 sequence is 18 residues long. The CDR3 nucleotides read TGTGCCAGCAGCTTAGGGGCCGGGGCGGCTAGCGGGACCTACGAGCAGTACTTC. It translates to CASSLGAGAASGTYEQYF.